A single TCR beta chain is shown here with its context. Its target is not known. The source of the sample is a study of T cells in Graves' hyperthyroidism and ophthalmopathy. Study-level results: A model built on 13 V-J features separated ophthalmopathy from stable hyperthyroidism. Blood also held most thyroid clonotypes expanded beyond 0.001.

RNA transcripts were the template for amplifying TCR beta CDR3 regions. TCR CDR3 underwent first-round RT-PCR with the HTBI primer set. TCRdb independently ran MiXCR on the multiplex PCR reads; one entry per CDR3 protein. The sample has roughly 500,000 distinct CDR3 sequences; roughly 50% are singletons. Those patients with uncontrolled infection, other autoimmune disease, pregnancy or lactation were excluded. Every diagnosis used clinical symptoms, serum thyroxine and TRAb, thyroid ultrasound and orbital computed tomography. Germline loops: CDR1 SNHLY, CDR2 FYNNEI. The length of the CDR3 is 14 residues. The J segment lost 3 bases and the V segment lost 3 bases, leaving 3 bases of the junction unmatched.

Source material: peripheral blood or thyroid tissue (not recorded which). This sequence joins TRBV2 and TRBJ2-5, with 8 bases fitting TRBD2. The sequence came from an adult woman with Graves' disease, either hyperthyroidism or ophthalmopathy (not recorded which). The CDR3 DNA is TGTGCCAGCAGTGATGGCGGGAGGAAAGAGACCCAGTACTTC. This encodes CASSDGGRKETQYF.